A single sample gave rise to the 25 T cell receptor beta chains below, sequenced in a study of beta chain features in type 1 diabetes. Reverse transcribing all isolated RNA meant expressed TCRB transcripts were sequenced. Generated by immunoSEQ multiplex PCR, the TCRdb table keeps only in-frame clones and is missing some. Of about 350,000 clones detected, 15% to 20% appear once; the ten largest clones hold around 0.045%. The sequencing input was naive CD4+ T cells from blood. Receptor source: a woman under 30 in good health.

The chain combines TRBV28 with TRBJ2-7, with D uncertain. Germline CDR1 and CDR2: MDHEN and SYDVKM. Between the trimmed V and J ends, which lost 6 bases and 0 bases, there was a span of 6 bases. CDR3 length: 12 residues. The CDR3 spells CASRGFSYEQYF. In nucleotides, the CDR3 is TGTGCCAGCAGGGGCTTCTCCTACGAGCAGTACTTC.

The rearrangement links TRBV5-1 to TRBJ1-2, with a possible D match to TRBD1 (6 bases). Germline V gene lookup returns CDR1 SGHRS and CDR2 YFSETQ. V was trimmed by 2 bases and J by 6 bases, leaving 11 bases between them. The CDR3 contains 13 residues. The CDR3 loop reads CASSFAGDDGYTF. The CDR3 coding sequence is TGCGCCAGCAGCTTCGCAGGGGACGATGGCTACACCTTC.

This clone was counted a few times. CDR3 amino acids: CASIREVSGANVLTF. CDR3 nucleotides: TGTGCCAGCATAAGGGAGGTCTCTGGGGCCAACGTCCTGACTTTC. The chain employs TRBV2 and TRBJ2-6, with D possibly being TRBD2 (6 bases). V was clipped by 7 bases and J by 0 bases, with 10 bases between them. CDR1 and CDR2 (germline): SNHLY, FYNNEI. The CDR3 is 15 amino acids.

A few counts support this clone. This chain joins TRBV27 and TRBJ1-4; the match to TRBD1 covers 8 bases. The CDR3 covers 14 residues. Germline CDR1 reads MNHEY; CDR2 reads SMNVEV (reference sequence). V shed 8 bases and J 8 bases; nucleotides not matched to a gene: 10. The CDR3 DNA follows: TGTGCCAGCCTCTCCTGGACAGGGAAGGAAAAACTGTTTTTT. Translation gives CASLSWTGKEKLFF.

The V and J genes are TRBV5-1 and TRBJ2-5, with D perhaps TRBD2 (6 bases). The V gene's germline CDR1 is SGHRS and CDR2 YFSETQ. V dropped 6 bases and J dropped 5 bases, with 11 bases sitting between them. This CDR3 is 12 amino acids long. The DNA for the CDR3 is TGCGCCAGCAACAAGGGAGGCGAGACCCAGTACTTC. This sequence encodes CASNKGGETQYF.

CDR3: CASSLEQGLGEQFF. DNA of the CDR3: TGTGCCAGCAGCCTAGAGCAGGGTTTGGGTGAGCAGTTCTTC. The chain recombines TRBV7-2 with TRBJ2-1; D perhaps matches TRBD1 (5 bases). The CDR3 spans 14 residues. Between the trimmed V and J ends, which lost 5 bases and 9 bases, there was a span of 17 bases. The germline CDR1 and CDR2 sequences are SGHTA and FQGNSA.

This clone was detected only once. The J gene is TRBJ2-3, the V gene TRBV2; 9 nucleotides line up with TRBD2. Germline CDR1 and CDR2: SNHLY and FYNNEI. The V segment lost 6 bases and the J segment 3 bases; nucleotides outside the gene matches: 4. The CDR3 is 14 residues long. CDR3 sequence reads: CASRRTSATDTQYF. CDR3 nucleotide sequence: TGTGCCAGCAGGAGGACTAGCGCGACAGATACGCAGTATTTT.

The chain links TRBV19 to TRBJ1-1; possibly TRBD1 for D (5 bases). Looked up from germline, CDR1 is LNHDA and CDR2 is SQIVND (reference sequence). Between the trimmed V and J ends, which lost 6 bases and 1 base, there was a span of 15 bases. This CDR3 has 15 residues. In DNA, the CDR3 is TGTGCCAGTAGAACAACAGGCGCCGGGAACACTGAAGCTTTCTTT. Its translation is CASRTTGAGNTEAFF. The full variable domain, rest sourced from reference TRBV19 and TRBJ1-1, is DGGITQSPKYLFRKEGQNVTLSCEQNLNHDAMYWYRQDPGQGLRLIYYSQIVNDFQKGDIAEGYSVSREKKESFPLTVTSAQKNPTAFYLCASRTTGAGNTEAFFGQGTRLTVV.

The chain combines TRBV5-4 with TRBJ1-1, with a tentative D call TRBD1 (6 bases). CDR3 length: 14 residues. V was cut by 4 bases and J by 3 bases, with 13 bases left in between. CDR1 is SGHNT, CDR2 YYREEE, per germline (reference sequence). The DNA for the CDR3 is TGTGCCAGCAGCGCAGGGGCCGGGGACACTGAAGCTTTCTTT. This translates into CASSAGAGDTEAFF. Based on the CDR3 plus reference TRBV5-4 and TRBJ1-1, the full variable domain is ETGVTQSPTHLIKTRGQQVTLRCSSQSGHNTVSWYQQALGQGPQFIFQYYREEENGRGNFPPRFSGLQFPNYSSELNVNALELDDSALYLCASSAGAGDTEAFFGQGTRLTVV.

The CDR3 spells CASSLDTAYGYTF. CDR3 in DNA: TGCGCCAGCAGCTTGGACACAGCTTATGGCTACACCTTC. J is TRBJ1-2 and V is TRBV5-1; D is uncertain. V was clipped by 0 bases and J by 5 bases, with 8 bases between them. Germline assignment: CDR1 SGHRS and CDR2 YFSETQ. The CDR3 runs 13 residues.

The CDR3 sequence is CASSLGGGPNTGELFF. The CDR3 region has the DNA TGCGCCAGCAGCCTGGGTGGCGGGCCGAACACCGGGGAGCTGTTTTTT. This chain connects TRBV5-1 to TRBJ2-2; D possibly corresponds to TRBD2 (5 bases). V was trimmed by 4 bases and J by 0 bases, leaving 13 bases between them. CDR3 length equals 16 residues. Per the germline V gene, CDR1 is SGHRS and CDR2 is YFSETQ.

This clone was observed a few times. This sequence joins TRBV18 and TRBJ1-2, with D unresolved. V gave up 0 bases and J gave up 8 bases, with 13 bases separating them. The germline V gene has CDR1 KGHSH and CDR2 LQKENI. The CDR3 is 14 amino acids. The CDR3 region is CASSPPGSPLGYTF. The CDR3 DNA reads as TGTGCCAGCTCACCACCTGGGAGTCCTCTGGGCTACACCTTC.

The chain has TRBV18 and TRBJ1-2; no clear D. The V gene's germline CDR1 is KGHSH and CDR2 LQKENI. The ends were cut back, 3 bases at V and 4 bases at J, with 12 bases in the middle. The CDR3 spans 14 residues. CDR3 sequence (DNA): TGTGCCAGCTCACCCCCAGACACTCTCTATGGCTACACCTTC. As protein: CASSPPDTLYGYTF.

This clone occurred a few times. The chain has TRBV15 and TRBJ1-5; D gene unclear. Germline V CDR1 and CDR2: LNHNV, YYDKDF (reference sequence). The CDR3 has 13 residues. Trimming left V 5 bases short and J 3 bases short, with 8 bases between. The CDR3 bases are TGTGCCACCAGCGCCGGGAACAATCAGCCCCAGCATTTT. Amino acid sequence: CATSAGNNQPQHF.

This clone was counted only a few times. The chain is built from TRBV5-1 and TRBJ2-5, with no clear D. V lost 5 bases and J 5 bases, leaving 7 bases between the germline ends. CDR3 length equals 11 residues. CDR1 SGHRS and CDR2 YFSETQ come from the germline V gene. CDR3 DNA sequence: TGCGCCAGCAGGCGCGAGGAGACCCAGTACTTC. Encoded protein: CASRREETQYF.

The genes are TRBV29-1 and TRBJ2-6; D gene unclear. V was cut by 7 bases and J by 0 bases, with 10 bases left in between. The germline V gene encodes CDR1 SQVTM and CDR2 ANQGSEA. This CDR3 comprises 14 residues. The CDR3 region has the DNA TGCAGCGCCCGACTCCACTCTGGGGCCAACGTCCTGACTTTC. Translated: CSARLHSGANVLTF.

This clone was detected a few times. The chain recombines TRBV6-6 with TRBJ2-6, with unresolved D. The CDR3 is made up of 13 amino acids. The V end was cut by 7 bases, the J end by 3 bases, with 7 bases between. Germline V gives CDR1 MNHNY, CDR2 SVGAGI (reference sequence). The CDR3 here is CASTNSGANVLTF. The DNA for the CDR3 is TGTGCCAGCACAAATAGTGGGGCCAACGTCCTGACTTTC.

The chain combines TRBV6-1 with TRBJ1-2, with D perhaps matching TRBD1 (5 bases). In germline, CDR1 is MNHNS, CDR2 SASEGT. V lost 11 bases, J lost 3 bases, and 10 bases lay in between. The CDR3 is 11 amino acids. The DNA of the CDR3 is TGTGCCGTAGGGGAGGACTATGGCTACACCTTC. Encoded protein: CAVGEDYGYTF.

This chain links TRBV9 with TRBJ2-1, with 8 bases identical to TRBD2. The ends lost 0 bases at V and 2 bases at J; junction bases unmatched: 7. The CDR3 has 17 residues. The germline V gene has CDR1 SGDLS and CDR2 YYNGEE. The CDR3 is CASSVEFRGGTYNEQFF. The CDR3 DNA reads as TGTGCCAGCAGCGTAGAGTTCCGGGGGGGTACCTACAATGAGCAGTTCTTC.

The chain has TRBV27 and TRBJ1-5; D call uncertain. From germline, CDR1 is MNHEY and CDR2 SMNVEV (reference sequence). Trimming stripped 0 bases from V and 6 bases from J, with 9 bases between. The CDR3 sequence is 14 residues long. In DNA, the CDR3 is TGTGCCAGCAGTTTATCAGGAGGGCTTCAGCCCCAGCATTTT. It specifies CASSLSGGLQPQHF.

This clone has just a few counts. The chain uses TRBV7-6 and TRBJ2-3, with a possible D match to TRBD1 (5 bases). The V end was cut by 3 bases, the J end by 0 bases, with 10 bases between. The CDR3 is made up of 15 amino acids. The germline CDR1 and CDR2 sequences are SGHVS and FNYEAQ. CDR3 in amino acids: CASSFNGQSTDTQYF. The CDR3 DNA reads as TGTGCCAGCAGCTTTAATGGACAAAGCACAGATACGCAGTATTTT.

This clone was seen a few times. The chain joins TRBV4-1 to TRBJ1-2, with 9 nucleotides matching TRBD1. Germline V gives CDR1 MGHRA, CDR2 YSYEKL. The trim removed 6 bases at V and 7 bases at J, leaving 18 bases unmatched. CDR3 length equals 17 residues. CDR3 DNA sequence: TGCGCCAGCAGATCGGTGGGGACAGGGAAAAAAGCTGGTGGCTACACCTTC. Its translation: CASRSVGTGKKAGGYTF.

The chain has TRBV30 and TRBJ1-2; 8 bases line up with TRBD1. The V segment lost 2 bases and the J segment 7 bases; nucleotides outside the gene matches: 9. The CDR3 runs 14 residues. CDR1 GTSNPN and CDR2 SVGIG come from the germline V gene (reference sequence). This CDR3 reads CAWSTPDRAAGYTF. The CDR3 nucleotides read TGTGCCTGGAGTACCCCGGACAGGGCGGCTGGCTACACCTTC.

This chain connects TRBV11-2 to TRBJ2-5; TRBD1 aligns across 9 bases. This CDR3 comprises 15 residues. The J segment lost 0 bases and the V segment lost 5 bases, leaving 4 bases of the junction unmatched. Looked up from germline, CDR1 is SGHAT and CDR2 is FQNNGV. The CDR3 DNA sequence: TGTGCCAGCAGCCGGGGGACAGGGAACCAAGAGACCCAGTACTTC. Translation gives CASSRGTGNQETQYF.

A few counts support this clone. The chain carries TRBV30 and TRBJ2-7, with 7 bases lining up with TRBD1. Trimming cost V 0 bases and J 6 bases; bases outside gene matches: 8. Germline V gene lookup returns CDR1 GTSNPN and CDR2 SVGIG (reference sequence). This CDR3 is 14 amino acids long. CDR3 sequence reads: CAWSVLQGDLEQYF. CDR3 nucleotide sequence: TGTGCCTGGAGTGTTCTCCAGGGGGACCTCGAGCAGTACTTC.